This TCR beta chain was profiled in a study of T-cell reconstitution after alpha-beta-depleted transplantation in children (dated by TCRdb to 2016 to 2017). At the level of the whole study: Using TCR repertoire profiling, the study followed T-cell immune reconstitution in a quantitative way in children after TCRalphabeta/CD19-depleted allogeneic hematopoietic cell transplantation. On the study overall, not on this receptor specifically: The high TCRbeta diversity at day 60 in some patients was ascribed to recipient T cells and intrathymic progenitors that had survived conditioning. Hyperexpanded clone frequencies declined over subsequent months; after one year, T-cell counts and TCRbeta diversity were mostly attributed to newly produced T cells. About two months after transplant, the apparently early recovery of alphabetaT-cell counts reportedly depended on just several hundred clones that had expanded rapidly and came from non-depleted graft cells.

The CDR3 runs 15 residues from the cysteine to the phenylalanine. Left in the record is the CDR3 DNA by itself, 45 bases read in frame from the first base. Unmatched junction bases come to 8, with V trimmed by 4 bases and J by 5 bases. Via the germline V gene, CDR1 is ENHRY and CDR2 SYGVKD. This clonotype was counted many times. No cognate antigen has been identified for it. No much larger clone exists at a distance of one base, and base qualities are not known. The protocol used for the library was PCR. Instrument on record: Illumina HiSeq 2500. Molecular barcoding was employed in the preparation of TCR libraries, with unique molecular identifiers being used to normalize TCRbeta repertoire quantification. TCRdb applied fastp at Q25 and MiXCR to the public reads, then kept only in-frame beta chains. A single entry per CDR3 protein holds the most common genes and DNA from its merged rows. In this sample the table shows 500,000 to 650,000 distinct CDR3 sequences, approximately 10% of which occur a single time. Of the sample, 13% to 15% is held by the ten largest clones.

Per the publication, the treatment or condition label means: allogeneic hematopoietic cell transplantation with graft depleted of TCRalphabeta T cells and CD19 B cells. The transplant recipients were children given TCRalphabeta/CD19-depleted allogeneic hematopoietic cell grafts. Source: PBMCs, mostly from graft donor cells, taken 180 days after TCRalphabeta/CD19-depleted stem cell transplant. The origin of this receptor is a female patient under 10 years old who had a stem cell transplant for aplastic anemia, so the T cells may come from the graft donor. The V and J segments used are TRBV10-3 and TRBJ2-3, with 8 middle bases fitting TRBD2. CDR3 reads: CAISAGRARKDTQYF. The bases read TGTGCCATCAGTGCCGGGAGGGCCCGTAAAGATACGCAGTATTTT.